This T cell receptor (beta chain) was observed in a study of T cell responses to AZD1222 COVID-19 vaccine. Study results and caveats: The repertoires were collected only after the peak T cell response. Among vaccine-associated CD4 TCRs, coverage spanned spike, with dominance at 160-218 and 743-854. Most donors were white British, females outnumbered males, and clonal diversity was possibly underestimated. The study reported that nearly half of spike-specific TCRs target unmutated variant regions.

The germline CDR1 and CDR2 sequences are LNHDA and SQIVND (reference sequence). Trimming took 7 bases from V and 3 from J; bases not matched to a gene: 5. The CDR3 contains 14 residues. This clone has just one count. Its antigen is unknown. Sequenced by immunoSEQ multiplex PCR; TCRdb stores in-frame clones only, minus some. The sample includes some 100,000 clones, around 90% of them seen just once. The sample consisted of peripheral blood, taken on day 0 of AZD1222 vaccination. The chain combines TRBV19 with TRBJ1-4; 7 nucleotides align to TRBD1. The receptor was isolated from an adult in good health. The DNA for the CDR3 is TGTGCCAGTAACCGGGGACAGTCTAATGAAAAACTGTTTTTT. Its translation: CASNRGQSNEKLFF.